This T cell receptor (beta chain) was observed in a study of T and B cells in COVID-19 patients. Study overall: Peripheral blood came from COVID-19 patients with active infection or after recovery. Study outcomes and limitations: Highly clonal in active COVID-19, TRB repertoires exceeded healthy-donor diversity and richness at recovery. There were some 2,500 TCR clusters exclusive to the recovered cohort, some 31 with low generation probability.

Multiplex PCR with BIOMED2 TRB-A/B primer pools amplified TRB rearrangements. TCRdb fed the multiplex PCR reads into MiXCR, producing one record per CDR3 protein. Here the sample spans 13,000 or so distinct CDR3 sequences, under 30% being singletons. In germline, CDR1 is MNHEY, CDR2 SVGAGI. There are 15 residues in the CDR3. Germline trimming cut 6 bases from V and 0 bases from J; bases unmatched to any gene: 6. TRB was amplified from about 250-500 ng of blood genomic DNA. This clonotype is a singleton in its sample. Antigen specificity is unknown. This clonotype was obtained from a human donor who had recovered from COVID-19. The chain has TRBV6-5 and TRBJ2-7; TRBD1 matches 9 bases. Sequenced input: blood. The CDR3 here is CASSDPTGGSYEQYF. The CDR3 DNA follows: TGTGCCAGCAGCGACCCGACAGGGGGCTCCTACGAGCAGTACTTC.